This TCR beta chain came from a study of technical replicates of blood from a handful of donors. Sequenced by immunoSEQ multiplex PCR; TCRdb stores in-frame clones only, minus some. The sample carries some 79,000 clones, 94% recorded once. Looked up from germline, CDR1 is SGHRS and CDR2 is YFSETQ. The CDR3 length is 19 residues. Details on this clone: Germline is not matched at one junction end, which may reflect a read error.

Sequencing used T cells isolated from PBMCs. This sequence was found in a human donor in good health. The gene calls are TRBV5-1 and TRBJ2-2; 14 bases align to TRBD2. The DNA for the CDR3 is TGCGCCAGCAGCTTACCTGGGACTAGCGGGAGTCGCTACACAGGGGAGCTGTTTTTT. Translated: CASSLPGTSGSRYTGELFF. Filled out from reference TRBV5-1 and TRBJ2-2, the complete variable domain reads KAGVTQTPRYLIKTRGQQVTLSCSPISGHRSVSWYQQTPGQGLQFLFEYFSETQRNKGNFPGRFSGRQFSNSRSEMNVSTLELGDSALYLCASSLPGTSGSRYTGELFFGEGSRLTVL.